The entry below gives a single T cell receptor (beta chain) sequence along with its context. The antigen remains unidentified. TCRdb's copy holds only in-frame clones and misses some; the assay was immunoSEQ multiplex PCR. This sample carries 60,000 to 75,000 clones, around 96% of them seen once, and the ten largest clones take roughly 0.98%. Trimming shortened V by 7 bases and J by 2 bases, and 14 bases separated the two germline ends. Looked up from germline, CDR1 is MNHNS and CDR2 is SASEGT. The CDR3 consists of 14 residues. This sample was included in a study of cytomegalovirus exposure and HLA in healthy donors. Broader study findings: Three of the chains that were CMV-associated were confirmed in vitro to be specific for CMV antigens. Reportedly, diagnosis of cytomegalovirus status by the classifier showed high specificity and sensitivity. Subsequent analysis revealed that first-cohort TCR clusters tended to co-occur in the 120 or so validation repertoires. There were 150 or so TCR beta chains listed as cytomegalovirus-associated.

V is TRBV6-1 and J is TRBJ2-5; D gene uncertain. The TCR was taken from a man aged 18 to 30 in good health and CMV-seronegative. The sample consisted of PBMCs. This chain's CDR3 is CASNLRWAQETQYF. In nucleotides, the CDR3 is TGTGCCAGCAACCTCCGGTGGGCTCAAGAGACCCAGTACTTC.